One sample yielded the 32 T cell receptor beta chains listed below, sequenced in a study of T cell responses to AZD1222 COVID-19 vaccine. Profiled with immunoSEQ multiplex PCR; TCRdb holds only in-frame clones, not every one. The sample has some 140,000 clones, approximately 80% seen once; the top ten hold 4.1%. This specimen consisted of peripheral blood, obtained on day 0 of AZD1222 vaccination. All receptors derive from an adult in good health.

The genes are TRBV7-9 and TRBJ1-2, with D possibly being TRBD1 (5 bases). V shed 5 bases and J shed 0 bases, with 13 bases lying between them. The CDR3 contains 15 residues. The V gene's germline CDR1 is SEHNR and CDR2 FQNEAQ (reference sequence). The CDR3 loop reads CASSPPGRANYGYTF. The CDR3 DNA reads TGTGCCAGCAGCCCTCCGGGCAGGGCTAACTATGGCTACACCTTC.

The rearrangement links TRBV2 to TRBJ2-7; D is unclear. Trimming removed 7 bases from V and 3 bases from J, with 13 bases in between. The germline CDR1 and CDR2 sequences are SNHLY and FYNNEI. This CDR3 has 13 amino acids. The CDR3 nucleotides are TGTGCCAGCATTTTTGACCTCCTCTACGAGCAGTACTTC. Its protein product is CASIFDLLYEQYF. Looking up the rest from reference TRBV2 and TRBJ2-7 gives the full variable domain: EPEVTQTPSHQVTQMGQEVILRCVPISNHLYFYWYRQILGQKVEFLVSFYNNEISEKSEIFDDQFSVERPDGSNFTLKIRSTKLEDSAMYFCASIFDLLYEQYFGPGTRLTVT.

The chain recombines TRBV5-1 with TRBJ2-1; TRBD2 agrees at 12 bases. The CDR3 is 18 amino acids. Germline V gene sequence: CDR1 SGHRS, CDR2 YFSETQ. J gave up 2 bases and V 4 bases, and 10 bases lay outside the gene matches. This CDR3 reads CASSPPGLAGGAYNEQFF. CDR3 nucleotide sequence: TGCGCCAGCAGCCCCCCGGGACTAGCGGGTGGAGCCTACAATGAGCAGTTCTTC.

This rearrangement joins TRBV28 to TRBJ1-1, with D hard to call. With 10 bases removed from V and 3 bases from J, the gap between germline ends came to 15 bases. The germline gives CDR1 MDHEN, CDR2 SYDVKM. This CDR3 is 13 amino acids long. CDR3 coding DNA: TGTGCCACCACAACCCCTTGGCACACTGAAGCTTTCTTT. It specifies CATTTPWHTEAFF.

For this clone: Other DNA sequences in this sample translate to the same CDR3. J is TRBJ1-2 and V is TRBV7-3, with no clear D. From germline, CDR1 is SGHTA and CDR2 FQGTGA. V was clipped by 5 bases and J by 4 bases, with 20 bases between them. The CDR3 totals 16 residues. The CDR3, as DNA: TGTGCCAGCAGCCCGAGTTCGGGCGGAGCCTCCTATGGCTACACCTTC. Protein product: CASSPSSGGASYGYTF.

The chain carries TRBV28 and TRBJ1-1; 10 nucleotides agree with TRBD1. The CDR3 length is 15 residues. J gave up 10 bases and V 3 bases, and 11 bases lay outside the gene matches. The germline CDR1 and CDR2 sequences are MDHEN and SYDVKM. The chain's CDR3 is CASSLGGQGQRRAFF. The CDR3 region has the DNA TGTGCCAGCAGTTTGGGGGGACAGGGGCAAAGGCGAGCTTTCTTT.

This clone occurred once. V is TRBV7-6 and J is TRBJ2-6; 7 bases fit TRBD1. Germline V gene lookup returns CDR1 SGHVS and CDR2 FNYEAQ. V lost 4 bases, J lost 0 bases, and 15 bases stayed unmatched. This CDR3 comprises 20 residues. The CDR3 sequence is CASSSDPNRDSYSGANVLTF. CDR3 sequence (DNA): TGTGCCAGCAGCTCCGACCCTAACCGGGACAGCTACTCTGGGGCCAACGTCCTGACTTTC.

This sequence joins TRBV6-5 and TRBJ1-5; 8 bases fit TRBD1. Germline assignment: CDR1 MNHEY and CDR2 SVGAGI. After removal of 8 bases from V and 7 bases from J, the junction contained 7 bases not matched to a gene. The CDR3 spans 13 residues. The CDR3 region is CASDRQGLQPQHF. The CDR3 DNA reads TGTGCCAGCGACCGACAGGGGCTCCAGCCCCAGCATTTT.

The chain has TRBV5-1 and TRBJ2-3, with TRBD2 matching over 12 bases. V lost 4 bases to trimming and J lost 4 bases; unmatched junction nucleotides: 7. The germline V gene has CDR1 SGHRS and CDR2 YFSETQ. The CDR3 consists of 16 residues. The CDR3 loop is CASSPGGLAGSDTQYF. The CDR3 DNA reads TGCGCCAGCAGCCCCGGAGGACTAGCGGGGTCAGATACGCAGTATTTT.

This clone has more than one count but fewer than ten. This sequence joins TRBV30 and TRBJ1-6, with D possibly TRBD1 on 6 matching bases. V lost 8 bases and J lost 5, with 16 bases in between. The CDR3 loop spans 14 amino acids. Germline CDR1 reads GTSNPN; CDR2 reads SVGIG (reference sequence). The CDR3 loop is CAITGDTHNSPLHF. As DNA, the CDR3 is TGTGCCATTACGGGGGACACGCATAATTCACCCCTCCACTTT.

The chain couples TRBV11-2 to TRBJ1-1; D remains ambiguous. Trimming removed 6 bases from V and 10 bases from J, with 21 bases in between. The V gene's germline CDR1 is SGHAT and CDR2 FQNNGV. The CDR3 contains 14 residues. The CDR3 protein is CASSYVLGQALAFF. The CDR3 bases are TGTGCCAGCAGTTACGTACTGGGCCAGGCTTTAGCTTTCTTT.

This chain uses TRBV5-1 with TRBJ1-4, with 8 bases that match TRBD1. The ends lost 1 base at V and 3 bases at J; junction bases unmatched: 11. The length of the CDR3 is 18 residues. CDR1 is SGHRS and CDR2 is YFSETQ in the germline V gene. This CDR3 is CASSLRVSGQGANEKLFF. The CDR3 DNA follows: TGCGCCAGCAGCTTGCGAGTTTCAGGACAGGGCGCTAATGAAAAACTGTTTTTT. Complete variable domain (other parts from reference TRBV5-1 and TRBJ1-4): KAGVTQTPRYLIKTRGQQVTLSCSPISGHRSVSWYQQTPGQGLQFLFEYFSETQRNKGNFPGRFSGRQFSNSRSEMNVSTLELGDSALYLCASSLRVSGQGANEKLFFGSGTQLSVL.

This clone came up a few times. The V and J genes are TRBV30 and TRBJ2-1, with D unresolved. The V end lost 0 bases, the J end lost 7 bases, and 19 bases lay between the germline ends. The germline CDR1 and CDR2 sequences are GTSNPN and SVGIG (reference sequence). The CDR3 length is 16 residues. The CDR3 DNA follows: TGTGCCTGGAGTGTTCAACCGGGCCCCCCAAGGAATGAGCAGTTCTTC. Encoded protein: CAWSVQPGPPRNEQFF.

This clone was found once. The rearrangement joins TRBV5-4 to TRBJ2-7; D is uncertain. V was pared by 7 bases and J by 3 bases, with 26 bases between. The CDR3 is made up of 17 amino acids. Germline V gene lookup returns CDR1 SGHNT and CDR2 YYREEE (reference sequence). The CDR3 loop is CASLIGRRYLPFYEQYF. Written as DNA, the CDR3 is TGTGCCAGCTTAATCGGCCGCAGGTACCTCCCTTTCTACGAGCAGTACTTC.

The rearrangement joins TRBV19 to TRBJ1-1, with 12 bases that match TRBD1. The germline V gene encodes CDR1 LNHDA and CDR2 SQIVND (reference sequence). The V segment lost 5 bases and the J segment 10 bases; nucleotides outside the gene matches: 11. This CDR3 spans 15 amino acids. DNA of the CDR3: TGTGCCAGTAGTTCCGCCGGGGGGACAGGGGGCCGAGCTTTCTTT. Translated: CASSSAGGTGGRAFF.

J is TRBJ1-1 and V is TRBV6-1; TRBD1 is a possible D gene (5 bases). Trimming pared 1 base from V and 1 base from J, leaving 31 bases between. The CDR3 totals 22 residues. CDR1 is MNHNS and CDR2 is SASEGT in the germline V gene. The CDR3 nucleotides are TGTGCCAGCAGTGAAGGCATTTGGGGCCACCGAACGACCGGGCTGAGGAACACTGAAGCTTTCTTT. Encoded protein: CASSEGIWGHRTTGLRNTEAFF.

This chain joins TRBV19 and TRBJ1-3; the D is unclear. V lost 7 bases to trimming and J lost 6 bases, with 13 bases between them. This CDR3 has 13 residues. Looked up from germline, CDR1 is LNHDA and CDR2 is SQIVND (reference sequence). The CDR3 is CASTGRIENTIYF. The CDR3 coding sequence is TGTGCCAGTACCGGCCGCATAGAAAACACCATATATTTT.

V is TRBV28 and J is TRBJ1-6; the match to TRBD1 covers 7 bases. CDR3 length equals 14 residues. Germline CDR1 reads MDHEN; CDR2 reads SYDVKM. V lost 7 bases, J lost 6 bases, and 6 bases stayed unmatched. CDR3 nucleotide sequence: TGTGCCAGCACCCTCGGACAGGTTAATTCACCCCTCCACTTT. Protein: CASTLGQVNSPLHF. The full variable domain, rest sourced from reference TRBV28 and TRBJ1-6, is DVKVTQSSRYLVKRTGEKVFLECVQDMDHENMFWYRQDPGLGLRLIYFSYDVKMKEKGDIPEGYSVSREKKERFSLILESASTNQTSMYLCASTLGQVNSPLHFGNGTRLTVT.

The V call is TRBV30, the J call TRBJ1-2; no definite D call. V was trimmed by 0 bases and J by 7 bases, leaving 6 bases between them. The CDR3 covers 11 residues. Germline V CDR1 and CDR2: GTSNPN, SVGIG (reference sequence). The CDR3, as DNA: TGTGCCTGGAGTGTCTCCCCTGGCTACACCTTC. This encodes CAWSVSPGYTF.

V and J are TRBV30 and TRBJ1-2, with 9 positions matching TRBD1. The length of the CDR3 is 13 residues. V lost 1 base, J lost 8 bases, and 5 bases stayed unmatched. Germline values: CDR1 GTSNPN, CDR2 SVGIG (reference sequence). In DNA, the CDR3 is TGTGCCTGGAGTGACAGGGGGCGCGAGGGCTACACCTTC. This translates into CAWSDRGREGYTF. The full variable domain, completed using reference TRBV30 and TRBJ1-2, is SQTIHQWPATLVQPVGSPLSLECTVEGTSNPNLYWYRQAAGRGLQLLFYSVGIGQISSEVPQNLSASRPQDRQFILSSKKLLLSDSGFYLCAWSDRGREGYTFGSGTRLTVV.

The V gene is TRBV28, the J gene TRBJ1-3; TRBD1 agrees at 7 bases. The V gene's germline CDR1 is MDHEN and CDR2 SYDVKM. CDR3 length: 16 residues. V shed 6 bases, J shed 0 bases, and the junction held 8 bases outside the gene matches. The CDR3 spells CASRPGGGLSGNTIYF. The CDR3 DNA sequence: TGTGCCAGCAGGCCAGGGGGTGGACTCTCTGGAAACACCATATATTTT.

The rearrangement joins TRBV18 to TRBJ1-1; D possibly corresponds to TRBD1 (6 bases). There are 15 residues in the CDR3. Between the trimmed V and J ends, which lost 4 bases and 1 base, there was a span of 13 bases. Germline V gene sequence: CDR1 KGHSH, CDR2 LQKENI. CDR3 region: CASSRSDRTNTEAFF. The CDR3 region has the DNA TGTGCCAGCTCACGCTCGGACAGAACGAACACTGAAGCTTTCTTT.

This chain connects TRBV2 to TRBJ1-2, with 8 bases fitting TRBD1. Per germline, CDR1 SNHLY and CDR2 FYNNEI. With 2 bases clipped from V and 6 bases from J, the junction kept 5 bases outside the gene matches. This CDR3 comprises 14 residues. In DNA form, the CDR3 reads TGTGCCAGCAGTGAATATCGGACAGGGAATGGCTACACCTTC. This codes for CASSEYRTGNGYTF.

This rearrangement joins TRBV11-3 to TRBJ1-6; 7 bases align to TRBD1. Germline values: CDR1 SGHNT, CDR2 YENEEA. CDR3 length equals 12 residues. Trimming took 11 bases from V and 9 from J; bases not matched to a gene: 7. The DNA for the CDR3 is TGTGCCGAGAGACAGGGCATTTCACCCCTCCACTTT. It translates to CAERQGISPLHF.

The chain uses TRBV6-5 and TRBJ2-5; tentative D call: TRBD1 (6 bases). Trimming removed 10 bases from V and 1 base from J, with 10 bases in between. The germline CDR1 and CDR2 sequences are MNHEY and SVGAGI. This CDR3 spans 12 amino acids. CDR3 bases: TGTGCCATTCGGGACATCCAAGAGACCCAGTACTTC. This gives the protein CAIRDIQETQYF.

The V call is TRBV5-1, the J call TRBJ2-2; 9 nucleotides match TRBD1. The CDR3 extends over 16 amino acids. V was pared by 0 bases and J by 3 bases, with 3 bases of the junction left unmatched. Germline loops: CDR1 SGHRS, CDR2 YFSETQ. CDR3 sequence: CASSLGDREDTGELFF. DNA of the CDR3: TGCGCCAGCAGCTTGGGGGACAGGGAGGACACCGGGGAGCTGTTTTTT.

This chain uses TRBV6-5 with TRBJ1-2; no clear D gene. Germline V CDR1 and CDR2: MNHEY, SVGAGI. This CDR3 is built from 12 residues. V lost 1 base and J lost 12, with 12 bases in between. CDR3 amino acids: CASSYLGGPHTF. CDR3 DNA: TGTGCCAGCAGTTACTTGGGAGGGCCCCACACCTTC.

This clone came up a few times. The chain has TRBV6-5 and TRBJ2-2; 8 bases are shared with TRBD1. J lost 4 bases, V lost 7 bases, and 8 bases had no gene match. In germline, CDR1 is MNHEY, CDR2 SVGAGI. CDR3 length equals 15 residues. CDR3: CASTPGGRGTGELFF. CDR3 DNA sequence: TGTGCCAGCACCCCAGGGGGCAGGGGCACCGGGGAGCTGTTTTTT.

The V and J genes are TRBV30 and TRBJ1-3; possibly TRBD1 for D (5 bases). V dropped 4 bases and J dropped 2 bases, with 18 bases sitting between them. CDR1 is GTSNPN, CDR2 SVGIG, per germline (reference sequence). CDR3 length: 16 residues. In DNA form, the CDR3 reads TGTGCCTGGAATACCCTCGGGGCAGGGACTGGAAACACCATATATTTT. It is translated as CAWNTLGAGTGNTIYF.

The chain has TRBV27 and TRBJ1-1, with D unresolved. The CDR3 has 14 amino acids. V was clipped by 3 bases and J by 1 base, with 9 bases between them. Looked up from germline, CDR1 is MNHEY and CDR2 is SMNVEV (reference sequence). The CDR3 DNA is TGTGCCAGCAGTTTGCGGGAGAGGAACACTGAAGCTTTCTTT. Translated, it gives CASSLRERNTEAFF.

The chain links TRBV7-7 to TRBJ2-2; 8 positions agree with TRBD1. This CDR3 spans 15 amino acids. V shed 2 bases, J shed 4 bases, and the junction held 3 bases outside the gene matches. Germline assignment: CDR1 SSHAT and CDR2 FNYEAQ (reference sequence). DNA of the CDR3: TGTGCCAGCAGCTTACAGGGGGCGGCCACCGGGGAGCTGTTTTTT. Its translation: CASSLQGAATGELFF.

This chain joins TRBV20-1 and TRBJ2-1; TRBD2 is a possible D gene (6 bases). Trimming took 8 bases from V and 7 from J, leaving 9 bases between them. CDR3 length: 10 amino acids. Germline CDR1 DFQATT, CDR2 SNEGSKA (reference sequence). In DNA, the CDR3 is TGCAGTCCTCGGGGGAATGAGCAGTTCTTC. Amino acids: CSPRGNEQFF.